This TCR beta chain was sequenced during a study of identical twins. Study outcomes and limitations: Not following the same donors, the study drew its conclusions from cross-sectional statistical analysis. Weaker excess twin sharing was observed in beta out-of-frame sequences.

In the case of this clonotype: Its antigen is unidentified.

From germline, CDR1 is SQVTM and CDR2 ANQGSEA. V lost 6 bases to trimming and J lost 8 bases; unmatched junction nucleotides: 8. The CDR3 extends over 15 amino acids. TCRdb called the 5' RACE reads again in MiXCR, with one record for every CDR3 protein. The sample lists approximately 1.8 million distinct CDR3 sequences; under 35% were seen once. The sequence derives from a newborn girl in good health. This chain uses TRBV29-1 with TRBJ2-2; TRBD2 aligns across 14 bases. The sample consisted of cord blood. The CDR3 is CSVQIGTSGSGELFF. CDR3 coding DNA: TGCAGCGTACAAATAGGGACTAGCGGGAGTGGGGAGCTGTTTTTT.